This T cell receptor (beta chain) was found in a study of graft-versus-host responses after intestinal transplantation. Overall study: Each transplant was multivisceral, liver-intestinal, or isolated intestinal. Following induction with anti-thymocyte globulin, all recipients were given tacrolimus and steroids for about three years.

Whole-study findings and limits: GvH clones turned up in recipient marrow; some had shown up first in ileum or blood. Early post-transplant HvG declines were associated with peak circulating GvH clone levels.

The germline V gene has CDR1 SNHLY and CDR2 FYNNEI. V was pared by 8 bases and J by 6 bases, with 29 bases between. There are 17 residues in the CDR3. Intraepithelial lymphocytes and lamina propria lymphocytes were released through processing of graft tissue. As to this clone: Its antigen remains unknown.

The data were produced by immunoSEQ multiplex PCR, yet TCRdb's version contains in-frame clones alone and is incomplete. The top ten clones hold 15% to 20% of a sample with 37,000 or so clones, 87% of them seen once. The genes are TRBV2 and TRBJ2-7; D not resolved. Source: ileum tissue, taken around 190 days after intestinal transplant. This clonotype was obtained from a human patient who received an intestinal transplant, so some T cells may come from the graft donor. For the CDR3, the DNA is TGTGCCAGCCTCCCCGAAATAGGAAGACACGGCCAGAGCGAGCAGTACTTC. It specifies CASLPEIGRHGQSEQYF.